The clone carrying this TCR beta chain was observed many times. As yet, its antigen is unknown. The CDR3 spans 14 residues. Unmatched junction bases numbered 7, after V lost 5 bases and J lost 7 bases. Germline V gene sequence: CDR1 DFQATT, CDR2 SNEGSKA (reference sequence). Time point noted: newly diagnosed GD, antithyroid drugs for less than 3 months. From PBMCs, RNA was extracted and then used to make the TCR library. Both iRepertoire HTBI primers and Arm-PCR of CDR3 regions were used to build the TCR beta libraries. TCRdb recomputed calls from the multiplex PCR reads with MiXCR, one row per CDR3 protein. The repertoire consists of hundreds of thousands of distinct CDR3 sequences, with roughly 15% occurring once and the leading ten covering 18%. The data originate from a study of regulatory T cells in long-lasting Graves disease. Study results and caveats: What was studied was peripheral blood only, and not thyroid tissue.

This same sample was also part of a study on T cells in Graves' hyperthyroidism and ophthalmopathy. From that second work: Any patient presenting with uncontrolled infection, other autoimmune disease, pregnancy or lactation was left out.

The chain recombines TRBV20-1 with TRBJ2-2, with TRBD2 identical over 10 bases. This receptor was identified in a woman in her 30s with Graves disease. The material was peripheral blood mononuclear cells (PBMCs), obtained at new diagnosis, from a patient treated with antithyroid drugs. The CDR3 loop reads CSAGTGTSVGELFF. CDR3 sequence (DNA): TGCAGTGCTGGAACCGGGACTAGCGTCGGGGAGCTGTTTTTT.